This T cell receptor beta chain is from a study of blood T cell repertoires in COVID-19. Study information: Samples taken during acute and convalescent COVID-19 were collected in the United States, Italy and Spain. The cDNA or gDNA used as material had been derived from T cells, B-cell-depleted T cells, or PBMCs.

Study processing details: Amplifying reference gene primers gave estimates of nucleated cell counts. The assay was immunoSEQ multiplex PCR, and TCRdb's table has in-frame clones only and misses some. Clone size and V and J calls were adopted from that table, with D and trimming inferred from the DNA. The sample consists of 100,000 to 150,000 clones, roughly 88% of them appearing once. The sample was peripheral blood. The receptor comes from a woman older than 75 with acute or convalescent COVID-19.

CDR3 in DNA: TGTGCCAGCAGTTACTCAGGGAGCGTTGAAAAACTGTTTTTT. Its protein product is CASSYSGSVEKLFF. V gene TRBV6-5 combines with J gene TRBJ1-4; D gene ambiguous. This CDR3 has 14 amino acids. Looked up from germline, CDR1 is MNHEY and CDR2 is SVGAGI. Trimming stripped 0 bases from V and 7 bases from J, with 9 bases between.